This T cell receptor (beta chain) appears in the sequencing data of a study of blood T cell repertoires in COVID-19. Study background: The origin of the acute and convalescent COVID-19 samples was the United States, Italy and Spain. Sample material is recorded as cDNA or gDNA derived from T cells, B-cell-depleted T cells, or PBMCs.

CDR1 and CDR2 from the germline V gene are SEHNR and FQNEAQ (reference sequence). Deletions cut 6 bases from V and 6 bases from J, with 17 bases between. CDR3 length: 14 amino acids. Original processing notes: Amplification from reference gene primers served as the basis for estimated nucleated cell counts. Profiled with immunoSEQ multiplex PCR; TCRdb holds only in-frame clones, not every one. D and trimming come from the DNA, and the V and J calls and clone size come from that table. The sample holds a few hundred thousand clones; about nine tenths are singletons and the top ten take roughly 2.4%. Specimen: peripheral blood. The receptor was derived from a woman aged 45-65 years with acute or convalescent COVID-19. The chain employs TRBV7-9 and TRBJ2-5, with D tentatively TRBD2 (5 bases). The CDR3 loop is CASSRFEGRKTQYF. The DNA of the CDR3 is TGTGCCAGCAGTCGGTTTGAGGGAAGAAAGACCCAGTACTTC.